This entry lists 10 T cell receptor beta chains sequenced from one sample in a study of T cells after yellow fever vaccination. Each CDR3 protein is one row after TCRdb ran MiXCR on the 5' RACE reads. This table has a few hundred thousand distinct CDR3 sequences, less than 9.5% appearing once. The sequencing used PBMCs, collected about 41 days after the first yellow fever vaccination. All receptors come from a man aged 18 to 30 who received the YFV17D yellow fever vaccine.

This clonotype was counted a few times. DNA for the CDR3: TGCGCCAGCAGCTTACAAGGCGGGGGAGAGACCCAGTACTTC. The encoded protein is CASSLQGGGETQYF. This chain joins TRBV5-1 and TRBJ2-5; 7 nucleotides match TRBD2. The CDR3 extends over 14 amino acids. The germline CDR1 and CDR2 sequences are SGHRS and YFSETQ. With 2 bases clipped from V and 4 bases from J, the junction kept 5 bases outside the gene matches.

The rearrangement links TRBV5-4 to TRBJ1-1, with unresolved D. Germline V lookup: CDR1 SGHNT, CDR2 YYREEE (reference sequence). Trimming removed 7 bases from V and 1 base from J, with 14 bases in between. The CDR3 sequence is 14 residues long. The CDR3 sequence is CASRPEWKNTEAFF. Here the CDR3 DNA reads TGTGCCAGCCGTCCTGAATGGAAGAACACTGAAGCTTTCTTT.

This clonotype was picked up a small number of times. The chain is built from TRBV19 and TRBJ2-3; D ambiguous. This CDR3 contains 11 residues. Germline CDR1 is LNHDA and CDR2 is SQIVND (reference sequence). With 5 bases removed from V and 11 bases from J, the gap between germline ends came to 11 bases. The CDR3 region has the DNA TGTGCCAGTAGTTTTCCCCCGAGGCAGTATTTT. It yields the protein CASSFPPRQYF.

The chain employs TRBV5-1 and TRBJ1-1, with D possibly being TRBD1 (6 bases). V dropped 1 base and J dropped 0 bases, with 10 bases sitting between them. In germline, CDR1 is SGHRS, CDR2 YFSETQ. The CDR3 spans 15 residues. DNA of the CDR3: TGCGCCAGCAGCTTGCAGGGGAATATGAACACTGAAGCTTTCTTT. Translating it yields CASSLQGNMNTEAFF.

The chain couples TRBV12-3 or TRBV12-4 to TRBJ2-1; 8 nucleotides align to TRBD1. The CDR3 length is 14 residues. Losses at the gene ends were 5 bases for V and 9 bases for J; bases not matched to a gene: 9. The CDR3 is CASSLGRQGFEQFF. The DNA of the CDR3 is TGTGCCAGCAGTCTTGGGAGACAGGGGTTTGAGCAGTTCTTC.

This clonotype was seen many times. V gene TRBV29-1 combines with J gene TRBJ2-3, with D maybe TRBD2 (7 bases). There are 15 residues in the CDR3. Germline lookup yields CDR1 SQVTM and CDR2 ANQGSEA. Between the trimmed V and J ends, which lost 3 bases and 0 bases, there was a span of 13 bases. The CDR3 is CSVDLAGASTDTQYF. CDR3 DNA sequence: TGCAGCGTTGACTTGGCGGGGGCAAGCACAGATACGCAGTATTTT.

J is TRBJ1-1 and V is TRBV4-1, with D perhaps TRBD1 (6 bases). CDR1 is MGHRA, CDR2 YSYEKL, per germline. V lost 4 bases and J 5 bases, leaving 17 bases between the germline ends. The CDR3 runs 15 residues. The CDR3 region is CASSLREGGLTEAFF. CDR3 DNA sequence: TGCGCCAGCAGCCTCAGGGAAGGGGGGCTTACTGAAGCTTTCTTT.

There are a few counts of this clonotype. The chain joins TRBV4-2 to TRBJ2-1, with 11 nucleotides matching TRBD1. Looked up from germline, CDR1 is LGHNA and CDR2 is YNFKEQ. This CDR3 region has 18 residues. V lost 1 base and J lost 8; bases outside the gene matches: 13. CDR3 sequence (DNA): TGTGCCAGCAGCCAAGTATTTCAACCGGGACAGGGGGAAGATGAGCAGTTCTTC. Translated, it gives CASSQVFQPGQGEDEQFF.

Ten or more counts support this clonotype. The chain couples TRBV29-1 to TRBJ2-1, with TRBD1 matching over 10 bases. CDR3 size: 16 residues. CDR1 is SQVTM, CDR2 ANQGSEA, per germline. J was trimmed by 8 bases and V by 0 bases; bases with no gene match: 10. CDR3 DNA: TGCAGCGTTGAAGATGTCCGGGACAGGGGTGAGGATGAGCAGTTCTTC. As protein: CSVEDVRDRGEDEQFF.

This clonotype was seen only a few times. The chain has TRBV20-1 and TRBJ1-5; the D gene is possibly TRBD1 (6 bases). Trimming pared 0 bases from V and 0 bases from J, leaving 15 bases between. Germline CDR1 DFQATT, CDR2 SNEGSKA (reference sequence). The CDR3 length is 17 residues. The DNA for the CDR3 is TGCAGTGCTAGAGATGCCAGGGGACCTTATAGCAATCAGCCCCAGCATTTT. Amino acid sequence: CSARDARGPYSNQPQHF.